The 26 T cell receptor beta chains below come from one sample, sequenced in a study of shared clonotypes between healthy human individuals. The method was immunoSEQ multiplex PCR; TCRdb's version includes in-frame clones alone and lacks a portion of them. The sample lists 2 million to 2.5 million clones, about 92% seen once, with about 0.39% in the top ten. The sequenced sample consisted of naive CD4+ T cells from PBMCs. Indicated subset: CD45RA+ positively selected. The receptors shown here come from a man aged 18 to 30 in good health. Some clones in this sample may be carry-over from other donors' samples.

The V call is TRBV19, the J call TRBJ1-1, with TRBD1 as a possible D gene (6 bases). V lost 1 base and J lost 6, with 12 bases in between. CDR3 size: 14 residues. CDR1 is LNHDA, CDR2 SQIVND, per germline (reference sequence). The CDR3: CASSIGGGAAEAFF. As DNA, the CDR3 is TGTGCCAGTAGTATAGGAGGGGGAGCGGCTGAAGCTTTCTTT.

The chain uses TRBV9 and TRBJ2-1; D gene uncertain. Trimming stripped 3 bases from V and 10 bases from J, with 14 bases between. The CDR3 is made up of 13 amino acids. Germline V CDR1 and CDR2: SGDLS, YYNGEE. CDR3 residues: CASSGPPRYEQFF. CDR3 sequence (DNA): TGTGCCAGCAGCGGCCCCCCGCGATACGAGCAGTTCTTC. The variable domain in full, completed from reference TRBV9 and TRBJ2-1, reads DSGVTQTPKHLITATGQRVTLRCSPRSGDLSVYWYQQSLDQGLQFLIQYYNGEERAKGNILERFSAQQFPDLHSELNLSSLELGDSALYFCASSGPPRYEQFFGPGTRLTVL.

With respect to this clone: Additional DNA sequences in this sample encode the identical CDR3. This chain joins TRBV27 and TRBJ1-1, with a weak D call TRBD1 (5 bases). The CDR3 is 14 residues long. Germline loops: CDR1 MNHEY, CDR2 SMNVEV (reference sequence). V shed 0 bases and J shed 2 bases, with 7 bases lying between them. CDR3 residues: CASSLSQGNTEAFF. The CDR3 nucleotides read TGTGCCAGCAGTTTATCTCAGGGTAACACTGAAGCTTTCTTT.

V gene TRBV2 combines with J gene TRBJ1-3; D is ambiguous. Trimming cost V 1 base and J 4 bases, with 11 bases left between them. Germline CDR1 is SNHLY and CDR2 is FYNNEI. This CDR3 contains 15 residues. The CDR3 loop is CASSEVALSGNTIYF. The CDR3 coding sequence is TGTGCCAGCAGTGAAGTGGCCTTGTCGGGAAACACCATATATTTT.

The chain recombines TRBV2 with TRBJ2-5; 9 bases agree with TRBD1. Near its end, the DNA agrees better with TRBJ2-7, so the J call may be wrong. There are 14 residues in the CDR3. The germline V gene has CDR1 SNHLY and CDR2 FYNNEI. The DNA of the CDR3 is TGTGCCAGCGGGCGGGGACAGGGTGCCTACGAGCAGTACTTC. Amino acid sequence: CASGRGQGAYEQYF.

V is TRBV28 and J is TRBJ1-3, with no clear D. The V end lost 5 bases, the J end lost 16 bases, and 18 bases lay between the germline ends. Germline CDR1 reads MDHEN; CDR2 reads SYDVKM. CDR3 length: 12 residues. Here the CDR3 reads CASSTDVLLHYF. As DNA, the CDR3 is TGTGCCAGCAGTACCGACGTGCTCCTTCATTATTTT.

The rearrangement joins TRBV2 to TRBJ2-7; TRBD1 aligns across 8 bases. The trim removed 0 bases at V and 7 bases at J, leaving 2 bases unmatched. Germline lookup yields CDR1 SNHLY and CDR2 FYNNEI. This CDR3 comprises 13 residues. CDR3: CASSEARQGEQYF. Here the CDR3 DNA reads TGTGCCAGCAGTGAAGCTCGACAGGGGGAGCAGTACTTC.

The rearrangement joins TRBV7-9 to TRBJ2-1, with D perhaps matching TRBD2 (6 bases). V shed 6 bases and J shed 0 bases, with 18 bases lying between them. Germline V gene data show CDR1 as SEHNR and CDR2 as FQNEAQ (reference sequence). The CDR3 spans 17 residues. CDR3 amino acids: CASRGGLTSSSYNEQFF. The CDR3 DNA is TGTGCCAGCAGGGGGGGACTTACCTCAAGCTCCTACAATGAGCAGTTCTTC.

The chain is built from TRBV28 and TRBJ1-4; maybe TRBD1 (5 bases). The V gene's germline CDR1 is MDHEN and CDR2 SYDVKM. The germline V and J ends were trimmed by 4 bases and 3 bases, with 21 bases remaining between them. This CDR3 spans 18 amino acids. This chain's CDR3 is CASSSLEGLSGPNEKLFF. As DNA, the CDR3 is TGTGCCAGCAGTTCCCTTGAAGGCCTCTCGGGGCCTAATGAAAAACTGTTTTTT.

This clone was detected only once. This chain connects TRBV28 to TRBJ2-1; 7 positions match TRBD2. CDR1 is MDHEN and CDR2 is SYDVKM in the germline V gene. This CDR3 comprises 12 residues. J was trimmed by 15 bases and V by 3 bases; bases with no gene match: 8. CDR3 sequence (DNA): TGTGCCAGCAGTTTTAGTGAGGGCGGGAGGTTCTTC. Translated: CASSFSEGGRFF. Using reference TRBV28 and TRBJ2-1 for the parts outside the CDR3, the full variable domain is DVKVTQSSRYLVKRTGEKVFLECVQDMDHENMFWYRQDPGLGLRLIYFSYDVKMKEKGDIPEGYSVSREKKERFSLILESASTNQTSMYLCASSFSEGGRFFGPGTRLTVL.

V gene TRBV5-8 combines with J gene TRBJ1-2; D uncertain. From germline, CDR1 is SGHTS and CDR2 YDEGEE. V was pared by 0 bases and J by 2 bases, with 5 bases between. CDR3 length: 13 amino acids. The DNA of the CDR3 is TGTGCCAGCAGCTTGGTACAAAACTATGGCTACACCTTC. This sequence encodes CASSLVQNYGYTF.

J is TRBJ2-2 and V is TRBV10-3, with 9 bases identical to TRBD2. The CDR3 loop spans 16 amino acids. Germline V gene lookup returns CDR1 ENHRY and CDR2 SYGVKD. J was trimmed by 6 bases and V by 8 bases; bases with no gene match: 13. This chain's CDR3 is CAIPKYSGSFPGELFF. The CDR3 DNA reads as TGTGCCATCCCTAAGTATAGCGGGAGTTTCCCCGGGGAGCTGTTTTTT.

The chain combines TRBV28 with TRBJ1-3; D gene uncertain. V lost 2 bases, J lost 0 bases, and 11 bases lay in between. Germline-derived CDR1 and CDR2 are MDHEN and SYDVKM. The CDR3 is 16 amino acids. CDR3 in amino acids: CASSLSGLRSGNTIYF. In DNA form, the CDR3 reads TGTGCCAGCAGTTTAAGTGGTCTCCGCTCTGGAAACACCATATATTTT.

This sequence joins TRBV6-6 and TRBJ2-2; D unclear. Germline V gene lookup returns CDR1 MNHNY and CDR2 SVGAGI (reference sequence). V was shortened by 6 bases and J by 5 bases, with 4 bases between the two germline ends. The CDR3 runs 11 residues. The CDR3 DNA sequence: TGTGCCAGCAGGGGGACCGGGGAGCTGTTTTTT. This translates into CASRGTGELFF.

The chain recombines TRBV30 with TRBJ2-3; 9 nucleotides agree with TRBD2. Germline V gene sequence: CDR1 GTSNPN, CDR2 SVGIG (reference sequence). Trimming took 3 bases from V and 6 from J; bases not matched to a gene: 19. The CDR3 is 18 residues long. CDR3 protein: CAWSARTRASGKVDTQYF. The CDR3 DNA sequence: TGTGCCTGGAGCGCCCGCACCCGGGCTAGCGGGAAGGTCGATACGCAGTATTTT.

The chain recombines TRBV5-4 with TRBJ2-3, with D possibly being TRBD1 (6 bases). In germline, CDR1 is SGHNT, CDR2 YYREEE (reference sequence). Trimming stripped 0 bases from V and 0 bases from J, with 11 bases between. This CDR3 spans 16 amino acids. The CDR3 spells CASSLGGQISTDTQYF. CDR3 sequence (DNA): TGTGCCAGCAGCTTGGGAGGACAGATAAGCACAGATACGCAGTATTTT. The full variable domain, rest sourced from reference TRBV5-4 and TRBJ2-3, is ETGVTQSPTHLIKTRGQQVTLRCSSQSGHNTVSWYQQALGQGPQFIFQYYREEENGRGNFPPRFSGLQFPNYSSELNVNALELDDSALYLCASSLGGQISTDTQYFGPGTRLTVL.

The J gene is TRBJ2-7, the V gene TRBV28, with 8 bases identical to TRBD1. The germline V gene encodes CDR1 MDHEN and CDR2 SYDVKM. V trimming: 5 bases; J trimming: 3 bases; junction bases outside the gene matches: 9. The CDR3 has 15 amino acids. CDR3 nucleotides: TGTGCCAGCAGTCAAAAACGGACAGGGCGCTACGAGCAGTACTTC. This translates into CASSQKRTGRYEQYF.

This sequence joins TRBV5-1 and TRBJ2-7; TRBD2 matches 10 bases. The CDR3 loop spans 15 amino acids. J was trimmed by 5 bases and V by 4 bases; bases with no gene match: 9. From germline, CDR1 is SGHRS and CDR2 YFSETQ. The CDR3 sequence: CASSPRAGGPNEQYF. The CDR3, as DNA: TGCGCCAGCAGCCCGAGAGCGGGAGGGCCGAACGAGCAGTACTTC.

This clone has more than one count but fewer than ten. The chain employs TRBV19 and TRBJ1-1, with a tentative D call TRBD1 (5 bases). The length of the CDR3 is 12 residues. Germline values: CDR1 LNHDA, CDR2 SQIVND (reference sequence). V gave up 6 bases and J gave up 6 bases, with 11 bases separating them. CDR3 residues: CASRPRGSEAFF. The CDR3 DNA sequence: TGTGCCAGTAGACCGAGGGGCTCTGAAGCTTTCTTT.

This clone appeared a single time. Other DNA sequences from this sample encode an identical CDR3 as well. The chain uses TRBV6-1 and TRBJ2-1; D call uncertain. The ends were cut back, 4 bases at V and 4 bases at J, with 5 bases in the middle. This CDR3 is built from 12 residues. Germline loops: CDR1 MNHNS, CDR2 SASEGT. The CDR3 bases are TGTGCCAGCAGTGCACAATACAATGAGCAGTTCTTC. It specifies CASSAQYNEQFF.

This chain links TRBV28 with TRBJ1-1; 10 bases are a match to TRBD1. Germline-derived CDR1 and CDR2 are MDHEN and SYDVKM. V trimming: 3 bases; J trimming: 1 base; junction bases outside the gene matches: 5. The CDR3 spans 16 residues. The CDR3 protein is CASSLTGGAGNTEAFF. The CDR3 DNA reads as TGTGCCAGCAGTTTGACAGGGGGCGCCGGGAACACTGAAGCTTTCTTT. Combining the CDR3 with reference TRBV28 and TRBJ1-1 gives the whole variable domain DVKVTQSSRYLVKRTGEKVFLECVQDMDHENMFWYRQDPGLGLRLIYFSYDVKMKEKGDIPEGYSVSREKKERFSLILESASTNQTSMYLCASSLTGGAGNTEAFFGQGTRLTVV.

In its sample, this clone was seen once. The chain uses TRBV7-7 and TRBJ2-1; a possible D gene is TRBD2 (6 bases). The CDR3 has 16 residues. Germline CDR1 and CDR2: SSHAT and FNYEAQ (reference sequence). The V gene lost 4 bases and the J gene lost 6 bases, with 19 bases spanning the gap. CDR3 bases: TGTGCCAGCAGCTCAGGAGGGCATGGTTTGGGCAATGAGCAGTTCTTC. Its protein product is CASSSGGHGLGNEQFF.

This chain uses TRBV7-8 with TRBJ2-7, with 15 bases identical to TRBD2. This CDR3 comprises 18 residues. Germline-derived CDR1 and CDR2 are SGHVS and FQNEAQ. Trimming at V came to 4 bases and at J to 0 bases, leaving 7 bases not matched to a gene. The DNA of the CDR3 is TGTGCCAGCAGCTCGGGACTAGCGGGAGGAACCATCTCCTACGAGCAGTACTTC. Translated: CASSSGLAGGTISYEQYF.

The chain has TRBV27 and TRBJ2-1; no clear D. Germline-derived CDR1 and CDR2 are MNHEY and SMNVEV (reference sequence). V was shortened by 6 bases and J by 0 bases, with 12 bases between the two germline ends. CDR3 length equals 15 residues. The CDR3 DNA reads TGTGCCAGCAGACCGGACCTGAGCTCCTACAATGAGCAGTTCTTC. Translated: CASRPDLSSYNEQFF.

The J gene is TRBJ1-2, the V gene TRBV5-6; D is unresolved. Trimming removed 2 bases from V and 7 bases from J, with 15 bases in between. Germline loops: CDR1 SGHDT, CDR2 YYEEEE. The CDR3 totals 14 residues. CDR3 sequence: CASSFAPGTGGYTF. CDR3 DNA sequence: TGTGCCAGCAGCTTCGCCCCGGGAACTGGTGGCTACACCTTC. Combining the CDR3 with reference TRBV5-6 and TRBJ1-2 gives the whole variable domain DAGVTQSPTHLIKTRGQQVTLRCSPKSGHDTVSWYQQALGQGPQFIFQYYEEEERQRGNFPDRFSGHQFPNYSSELNVNALLLGDSALYLCASSFAPGTGGYTFGSGTRLTVV.

The chain joins TRBV6-1 to TRBJ2-1; no clear D. Germline CDR1 reads MNHNS; CDR2 reads SASEGT. Trimming took off 1 base at V and 5 bases at J, with 3 bases between the two ends. This CDR3 has 12 residues. The CDR3 coding sequence is TGTGCCAGCAGTGAAGTGCACAATGAGCAGTTCTTC. This codes for CASSEVHNEQFF.